Listed below are T cell receptor beta chains from one sample, sequenced in a study of technical replicates of blood from four donors. Profiling relied on immunoSEQ multiplex PCR, and the TCRdb table lists in-frame clones only, not all of them. Of under 95,000 clones in the sample, roughly 94% are singletons; the top ten hold approximately 0.25%. The specimen was T cells isolated from PBMCs. The receptor set was obtained from a human donor in good health. The CDR3 runs from the conserved cysteine through the conserved F or W. D genes are given only for firm matches. Clone size, where shown, is once, few, many, or a class for clones that have expanded.

len: 15; v_gene: TRBV28; d_gene: .; abundance: .; j_gene: TRBJ1-5; CDR3aa: CASSKRIGGYQPQHF; CDR3nt: TGTGCCAGCAGTAAGAGAATAGGGGGATATCAGCCCCAGCATTTT
len: 12; v_gene: TRBV2; d_gene: .; abundance: .; j_gene: TRBJ2-3; CDR3aa: CASMESTDTQYF; CDR3nt: TGTGCCAGCATGGAGAGCACAGATACGCAGTATTTT
len: 16; v_gene: TRBV5-1; d_gene: .; abundance: .; j_gene: TRBJ1-1; CDR3aa: CASSSGTLRWNTEAFF; CDR3nt: TGCGCCAGCAGCTCGGGTACATTGAGGTGGAACACTGAAGCTTTCTTT
len: 14; v_gene: TRBV15; d_gene: TRBD2; abundance: .; j_gene: TRBJ2-1; CDR3aa: CATRGGHTYNEQFF; CDR3nt: TGTGCCACCCGGGGGGGACATACCTACAATGAGCAGTTCTTC
len: 16; v_gene: TRBV19; d_gene: TRBD2; abundance: .; j_gene: TRBJ2-1; CDR3aa: CASSGLLAGVKDEQFF; CDR3nt: TGTGCCAGTAGCGGATTACTAGCGGGAGTTAAGGATGAGCAGTTCTTC
len: 13; v_gene: TRBV19; d_gene: .; abundance: .; j_gene: TRBJ2-3; CDR3aa: CASRRETTDTQYF; CDR3nt: TGTGCCAGTAGACGAGAAACTACAGATACGCAGTATTTT
len: 10; v_gene: TRBV7-9; d_gene: .; abundance: .; j_gene: TRBJ1-2; CDR3aa: CASSGNGYTF; CDR3nt: TGTGCCAGCAGCGGCAATGGCTACACCTTC
len: 14; v_gene: TRBV7-2; d_gene: .; abundance: .; j_gene: TRBJ2-7; CDR3aa: CASSLGGFSYEQYF; CDR3nt: TGTGCCAGCAGCTTGGGGGGTTTCTCCTACGAGCAGTACTTC
len: 11; v_gene: TRBV28; d_gene: .; abundance: once; j_gene: TRBJ1-2; CDR3aa: CASSPTDGYTF; CDR3nt: TGTGCCAGCAGTCCCACAGACGGCTACACCTTC
len: 15; v_gene: TRBV28; d_gene: .; abundance: .; j_gene: TRBJ2-3; CDR3aa: CASSLFTTGKDTQYF; CDR3nt: TGTGCCAGCAGTTTATTCACCACAGGGAAAGATACGCAGTATTTT
len: 15; v_gene: TRBV14; d_gene: .; abundance: .; j_gene: TRBJ1-2; CDR3aa: CASSPLRGTNYGYTF; CDR3nt: TGTGCCAGCAGCCCCCTAAGGGGAACAAACTATGGCTACACCTTC
len: 10; v_gene: TRBV7-9; d_gene: .; abundance: .; j_gene: TRBJ1-1; CDR3aa: CASSLLEAFF; CDR3nt: TGTGCCAGCAGCTTACTTGAAGCTTTCTTT
len: 15; v_gene: TRBV5-4; d_gene: .; abundance: .; j_gene: TRBJ2-7; CDR3aa: CASSLGLASSYEQYF; CDR3nt: TGTGCCAGCAGCTTGGGGCTAGCGAGCTCCTACGAGCAGTACTTC
len: 17; v_gene: TRBV14; d_gene: TRBD1; abundance: .; j_gene: TRBJ2-1; CDR3aa: CASSQAKGRGSYNEQFF; CDR3nt: TGTGCCAGCAGCCAAGCCAAGGGCAGGGGGTCCTACAATGAGCAGTTCTTC
len: 16; v_gene: TRBV4-2; d_gene: .; abundance: .; j_gene: TRBJ1-2; CDR3aa: CASSQDVRGGRVGYTF; CDR3nt: TGTGCCAGCAGCCAAGACGTAAGGGGGGGACGTGTCGGCTACACCTTC
len: 13; v_gene: TRBV6-1; d_gene: .; abundance: .; j_gene: TRBJ1-1; CDR3aa: CASSEGQDTEAFF; CDR3nt: TGTGCCAGCAGTGAAGGGCAGGACACTGAAGCTTTCTTT
len: 17; v_gene: TRBV2; d_gene: .; abundance: .; j_gene: TRBJ1-6; CDR3aa: CASSVREISSYNSPLHF; CDR3nt: TGTGCCAGCAGTGTCAGGGAAATTAGTTCCTATAATTCACCCCTCCACTTT
len: 16; v_gene: TRBV5-1; d_gene: TRBD2; abundance: .; j_gene: TRBJ2-5; CDR3aa: CASSEGLAGGRETQYF; CDR3nt: TGCGCCAGCAGCGAGGGACTAGCGGGAGGTCGAGAGACCCAGTACTTC
len: 18; v_gene: TRBV7-8; d_gene: TRBD1; abundance: .; j_gene: TRBJ2-7; CDR3aa: CASSLRFLGTGDFYEQYF; CDR3nt: TGTGCCAGCAGCTTGAGATTTCTAGGGACAGGGGATTTCTACGAGCAGTACTTC
len: 14; v_gene: TRBV5-1; d_gene: .; abundance: .; j_gene: TRBJ1-2; CDR3aa: CASTALAGPYGYTF; CDR3nt: TGCGCCAGCACCGCCCTCGCAGGGCCTTATGGCTACACCTTC
len: 14; v_gene: TRBV27; d_gene: .; abundance: .; j_gene: TRBJ1-1; CDR3aa: CASNGAAMNTEAFF; CDR3nt: TGTGCCAGCAATGGGGCAGCTATGAACACTGAAGCTTTCTTT
len: 18; v_gene: TRBV30; d_gene: .; abundance: .; j_gene: TRBJ2-2; CDR3aa: CASDDRGRGYSGRRELFF; CDR3nt: TGTGCCTCGGATGATCGGGGAAGAGGTTACAGTGGCAGGAGGGAGCTGTTTTTT
len: 14; v_gene: TRBV7-9; d_gene: .; abundance: once; j_gene: TRBJ2-1; CDR3aa: CASSLDSSYNEQFF; CDR3nt: TGTGCCAGCAGCCTGGACTCCTCCTACAATGAGCAGTTCTTC
len: 17; v_gene: TRBV7-9; d_gene: .; abundance: .; j_gene: TRBJ2-4; CDR3aa: CASSLPPVGLAKNIQYF; CDR3nt: TGTGCCAGCAGCCTCCCCCCAGTAGGACTAGCCAAAAACATTCAGTACTTC
len: 17; v_gene: TRBV10-3; d_gene: TRBD2; abundance: .; j_gene: TRBJ2-1; CDR3aa: CAISSKTGLKTHNEQFF; CDR3nt: TGTGCCATCAGTTCAAAGACGGGACTAAAGACTCACAATGAGCAGTTCTTC
len: 13; v_gene: TRBV2; d_gene: .; abundance: .; j_gene: TRBJ2-7; CDR3aa: CASSPSLLYEQYF; CDR3nt: TGTGCCAGCAGCCCTAGCCTACTATACGAGCAGTACTTC
len: 16; v_gene: TRBV5-6; d_gene: TRBD1; abundance: .; j_gene: TRBJ2-3; CDR3aa: CASSLAFQGETDTQYF; CDR3nt: TGTGCCAGCAGCTTGGCCTTCCAGGGGGAGACAGATACGCAGTATTTT
len: 14; v_gene: TRBV30; d_gene: .; abundance: .; j_gene: TRBJ2-2; CDR3aa: CAWRLYMNTGELFF; CDR3nt: TGTGCCTGGAGGCTATATATGAACACCGGGGAGCTGTTTTTT
len: 14; v_gene: TRBV5-5; d_gene: .; abundance: .; j_gene: TRBJ1-6; CDR3aa: CASSSGEYNSPLHF; CDR3nt: TGTGCCAGCAGCTCGGGGGAATATAATTCACCCCTCCACTTT
len: 12; v_gene: TRBV29-1; d_gene: .; abundance: .; j_gene: TRBJ2-5; CDR3aa: CSVVTDQETQYF; CDR3nt: TGCAGCGTTGTGACAGACCAAGAGACCCAGTACTTC
len: 14; v_gene: TRBV5-1; d_gene: TRBD2; abundance: .; j_gene: TRBJ2-7; CDR3aa: CASSRGLATNEQYF; CDR3nt: TGCGCCAGCAGCAGAGGACTAGCGACCAACGAGCAGTACTTC
len: 15; v_gene: TRBV5-1; d_gene: TRBD2; abundance: .; j_gene: TRBJ2-3; CDR3aa: CASSYGGGAPDTQYF; CDR3nt: TGCGCCAGCAGCTACGGCGGGGGGGCCCCAGATACGCAGTATTTT
len: 13; v_gene: TRBV5-1; d_gene: TRBD1; abundance: .; j_gene: TRBJ2-1; CDR3aa: CASRTTGVSEQFF; CDR3nt: TGCGCCAGCAGAACTACAGGGGTGAGTGAGCAGTTCTTC
len: 17; v_gene: TRBV28; d_gene: TRBD1; abundance: .; j_gene: TRBJ2-6; CDR3aa: CASSLTGTVERANVLTF; CDR3nt: TGTGCCAGCAGTTTAACGGGGACAGTCGAGCGGGCCAACGTCCTGACTTTC
len: 14; v_gene: TRBV7-9; d_gene: .; abundance: .; j_gene: TRBJ2-1; CDR3aa: CASSFPRGGGEQFF; CDR3nt: TGTGCCAGCAGCTTTCCTCGCGGAGGAGGGGAGCAGTTCTTC
len: 13; v_gene: TRBV19; d_gene: .; abundance: .; j_gene: TRBJ2-2; CDR3aa: CASSLPDLVELFF; CDR3nt: TGTGCCAGTAGTCTCCCGGACTTAGTGGAGCTGTTTTTT
len: 14; v_gene: TRBV30; d_gene: TRBD1; abundance: .; j_gene: TRBJ1-6; CDR3aa: CAWSVQGASSPLHF; CDR3nt: TGTGCCTGGAGTGTACAGGGGGCGAGTTCACCCCTCCACTTT
len: 20; v_gene: TRBV4-1; d_gene: .; abundance: .; j_gene: TRBJ1-1; CDR3aa: CASSQVRLLGFVPLNTEAFF; CDR3nt: TGCGCCAGCAGCCAAGTGAGGCTTTTAGGATTCGTCCCGCTGAACACTGAAGCTTTCTTT
len: 12; v_gene: TRBV10-3; d_gene: .; abundance: .; j_gene: TRBJ2-7; CDR3aa: CATTTGNYEQYF; CDR3nt: TGTGCCACTACGACAGGCAACTACGAGCAGTACTTC
len: 11; v_gene: TRBV19; d_gene: .; abundance: .; j_gene: TRBJ1-2; CDR3aa: CASTGNYGYTF; CDR3nt: TGTGCCAGTACGGGGAACTATGGCTACACCTTC
len: 13; v_gene: TRBV28; d_gene: .; abundance: .; j_gene: TRBJ2-7; CDR3aa: CASSRTTTYEQYF; CDR3nt: TGTGCCAGCAGCCGGACTACCACCTACGAGCAGTACTTC
len: 20; v_gene: TRBV6-1; d_gene: TRBD2; abundance: .; j_gene: TRBJ2-1; CDR3aa: CASSVRTGGLAGGSYNEQFF; CDR3nt: TGTGCCAGCAGTGTCCGGACCGGAGGACTAGCGGGAGGCTCCTACAATGAGCAGTTCTTC
len: 17; v_gene: TRBV9; d_gene: TRBD2; abundance: .; j_gene: TRBJ2-1; CDR3aa: CASSVGASGNRYNEQFF; CDR3nt: TGTGCCAGCAGCGTAGGGGCTAGCGGGAATCGCTACAATGAGCAGTTCTTC
len: 14; v_gene: TRBV30; d_gene: TRBD1; abundance: .; j_gene: TRBJ2-4; CDR3aa: CAWSIGGAKNIQYF; CDR3nt: TGTGCCTGGAGTATAGGGGGCGCTAAAAACATTCAGTACTTC
len: 17; v_gene: TRBV18; d_gene: .; abundance: .; j_gene: TRBJ2-6; CDR3aa: CASSSDSPNSGANVLTF; CDR3nt: TGTGCCAGCTCGTCGGACAGCCCGAACTCTGGGGCCAACGTCCTGACTTTC
len: 14; v_gene: TRBV19; d_gene: TRBD1; abundance: .; j_gene: TRBJ2-7; CDR3aa: CASSMSGTGGEQYF; CDR3nt: TGTGCCAGTAGTATGTCCGGGACAGGTGGGGAGCAGTACTTC
len: 16; v_gene: TRBV6-5; d_gene: TRBD2; abundance: .; j_gene: TRBJ2-1; CDR3aa: CASSSGTSGFDNEQFF; CDR3nt: TGTGCCAGCAGTTCCGGGACTAGCGGTTTCGACAATGAGCAGTTCTTC
len: 16; v_gene: TRBV27; d_gene: .; abundance: .; j_gene: TRBJ2-7; CDR3aa: CASRFNFRSETYEQYF; CDR3nt: TGTGCCAGCAGGTTCAATTTTAGATCCGAAACCTACGAGCAGTACTTC
len: 12; v_gene: TRBV4-1; d_gene: .; abundance: .; j_gene: TRBJ2-1; CDR3aa: CASSQDMSEQFF; CDR3nt: TGCGCCAGCAGCCAAGATATGAGTGAGCAGTTCTTC
len: 14; v_gene: TRBV7-9; d_gene: .; abundance: .; j_gene: TRBJ1-3; CDR3aa: CASSLETAGNTIYF; CDR3nt: TGTGCCAGCAGCTTAGAGACAGCTGGAAACACCATATATTTT
len: 15; v_gene: TRBV30; d_gene: .; abundance: .; j_gene: TRBJ2-1; CDR3aa: CAWSVPGRNNNEQFF; CDR3nt: TGTGCCTGGAGTGTACCGGGTAGGAACAACAATGAGCAGTTCTTC
len: 18; v_gene: TRBV6-1; d_gene: TRBD2; abundance: .; j_gene: TRBJ2-5; CDR3aa: CASSEVPASGGDQETQYF; CDR3nt: TGTGCCAGCAGTGAAGTCCCGGCTAGCGGGGGTGACCAAGAGACCCAGTACTTC
len: 15; v_gene: TRBV6-5; d_gene: .; abundance: .; j_gene: TRBJ1-1; CDR3aa: CASRTGIGGYTEAFF; CDR3nt: TGTGCCAGCCGAACCGGGATCGGGGGGTACACTGAAGCTTTCTTT
len: 15; v_gene: TRBV6-5; d_gene: TRBD1; abundance: once; j_gene: TRBJ1-3; CDR3aa: CASSYSTGGINTIYF; CDR3nt: TGTGCCAGCAGTTACTCGACAGGGGGTATAAACACCATATATTTT
len: 13; v_gene: TRBV15; d_gene: .; abundance: .; j_gene: TRBJ2-5; CDR3aa: CAPTGTPQETQYF; CDR3nt: TGTGCTCCGACCGGGACACCCCAAGAGACCCAGTACTTC
len: 15; v_gene: TRBV5-1; d_gene: TRBD2; abundance: .; j_gene: TRBJ2-1; CDR3aa: CASSLPLAGHNEQFF; CDR3nt: TGCGCCAGCAGCTTGCCCCTAGCGGGCCACAATGAGCAGTTCTTC
len: 14; v_gene: TRBV25-1; d_gene: .; abundance: .; j_gene: TRBJ1-2; CDR3aa: CASSRPQENYGYTF; CDR3nt: TGTGCCAGCAGTCGACCACAGGAAAACTATGGCTACACCTTC
len: 15; v_gene: TRBV9; d_gene: .; abundance: .; j_gene: TRBJ1-2; CDR3aa: CASNSGVRANYGYTF; CDR3nt: TGTGCCAGCAATTCTGGGGTCAGGGCTAACTATGGCTACACCTTC